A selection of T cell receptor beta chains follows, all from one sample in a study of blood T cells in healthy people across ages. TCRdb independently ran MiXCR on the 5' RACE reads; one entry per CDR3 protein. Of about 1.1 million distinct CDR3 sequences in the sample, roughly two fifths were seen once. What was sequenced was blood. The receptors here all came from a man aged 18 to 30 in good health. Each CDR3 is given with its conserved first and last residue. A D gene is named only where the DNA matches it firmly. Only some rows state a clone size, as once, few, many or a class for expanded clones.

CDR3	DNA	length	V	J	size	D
CASSLTRREDTEAFF	TGCGCCAGCAGCTTGACGCGACGAGAGGACACTGAAGCTTTCTTT	15	TRBV5-1	TRBJ1-1	NA	NA
CASSLVVSRETQYF	TGTGCCAGCAGCTTAGTGGTCTCGAGGGAGACCCAGTACTTC	14	TRBV7-9	TRBJ2-5	NA	NA
CASSPDLNEKLFF	TGTGCCAGCAGTCCGGACCTCAATGAAAAACTGTTTTTT	13	TRBV12-3/TRBV12-4	TRBJ1-4	NA	NA
CASSLVPGLQYGYTF	TGTGCCAGCAGCTTAGTCCCAGGGCTTCAGTATGGCTACACCTTC	15	TRBV7-2	TRBJ1-2	NA	NA
CSAPSSNLYNEQFF	TGCAGTGCCCCCTCTAGTAACCTATACAATGAGCAGTTCTTC	14	TRBV20-1	TRBJ2-1	few	NA
CASTITLHGSYNEQFF	TGTGCCAGCACCATAACTCTACACGGCTCCTACAATGAGCAGTTCTTC	16	TRBV25-1	TRBJ2-1	NA	NA
CASSLLELGTDTQYF	TGTGCCAGCTCACTTTTAGAGCTTGGCACAGATACGCAGTATTTT	15	TRBV18	TRBJ2-3	few	NA
CSARGTANSPLHF	TGCAGTGCTAGAGGGACGGCTAATTCACCCCTCCACTTT	13	TRBV20-1	TRBJ1-6	NA	NA
CATSASDSRNEQYF	TGTGCCACCAGTGCCTCGGACAGCCGTAATGAGCAGTACTTC	14	TRBV24-1	TRBJ2-5	NA	NA
CASTEQKFQPQHF	TGTGCCAGCACCGAACAAAAATTTCAGCCCCAGCATTTT	13	TRBV12-3/TRBV12-4	TRBJ1-5	NA	NA
CAISGRGESSYNEQFF	TGTGCCATCAGTGGCAGGGGCGAAAGCTCCTACAATGAGCAGTTCTTC	16	TRBV10-3	TRBJ2-1	NA	NA
CASMDPPNRNEQYF	TGTGCCAGCATGGACCCGCCCAACAGGAATGAGCAGTACTTC	14	TRBV6-1	TRBJ2-5	few	NA
CASRGSSARETQYF	TGTGCCAGCAGGGGATCTTCTGCGCGGGAGACCCAGTACTTC	14	TRBV2	TRBJ2-5	NA	NA
CAISEPEGPTEAFF	TGTGCCATCAGTGAACCCGAGGGACCCACTGAAGCTTTCTTT	14	TRBV10-3	TRBJ1-1	NA	NA
CASSLASGRGTGELFF	TGTGCCAGCAGCTTAGCTTCAGGGCGGGGAACCGGGGAGCTGTTTTTT	16	TRBV7-2	TRBJ2-2	few	NA
CASSAQPYSPLHF	TGTGCCAGCAGTGCACAACCCTATTCACCCCTCCACTTT	13	TRBV12-3/TRBV12-4	TRBJ1-6	NA	NA
CASSLVAGVIEAFF	TGTGCCAGCAGCTTGGTAGCAGGGGTGATTGAAGCTTTCTTT	14	TRBV5-5	TRBJ1-1	few	NA
CASSLVPDTDTQYF	TGTGCCAGCAGCTTAGTTCCCGACACAGATACGCAGTATTTT	14	TRBV7-2	TRBJ2-3	few	NA
CSATRTARNQPQYF	TGCAGTGCTACCCGGACAGCAAGAAATCAGCCCCAGTACTTC	14	TRBV20-1	TRBJ2-5	NA	NA
CASSSDRRLSINQPQHF	TGTGCCAGCAGTTCGGACAGGCGACTAAGCATCAATCAGCCCCAGCATTTT	17	TRBV12-3/TRBV12-4	TRBJ1-5	NA	TRBD1
CASSTCLQGPLQFF	TGTGCCAGCAGCACCTGCCTACAGGGCCCGTTGCAGTTCTTC	14	TRBV21-1	TRBJ2-1	few	NA
CASSARNLGQPQHF	TGTGCCAGCAGCGCCCGTAACTTGGGTCAGCCCCAGCATTTT	14	TRBV7-9	TRBJ1-5	NA	NA
CASSYSGGRAGYF	TGTGCCAGCAGTTACTCGGGAGGACGAGCGGGGTACTTC	13	TRBV6-2/TRBV6-3	TRBJ2-7	NA	NA
CSARELAKLDQPQHF	TGCAGTGCTAGAGAGCTCGCGAAGTTGGATCAGCCCCAGCATTTT	15	TRBV20-1	TRBJ1-5	NA	NA
CSASNTGGGDTEAFF	TGCAGTGCTAGTAATACAGGGGGCGGAGACACTGAAGCTTTCTTT	15	TRBV20-1	TRBJ1-1	many	TRBD1
CVSGRRGGETQYF	TGTGTCAGCGGAAGGAGGGGCGGGGAGACCCAGTACTTC	13	TRBV12-3/TRBV12-4	TRBJ2-5	NA	NA
CASSHVQDGTNEKLFF	TGCGCCAGCAGCCACGTACAGGACGGAACTAATGAAAAACTGTTTTTT	16	TRBV4-1	TRBJ1-4	NA	NA
CASSIGVRTNEQYF	TGTGCCAGTAGTATCGGCGTCAGAACTAACGAGCAGTACTTC	14	TRBV19	TRBJ2-7	few	NA
CASSQGGEGNQPQHF	TGTGCCAGTAGCCAGGGTGGCGAGGGCAATCAGCCCCAGCATTTT	15	TRBV19	TRBJ1-5	many	NA